This TCR beta chain was sequenced during a study of regulatory T cells in long-lasting Graves disease. Study-wide context: Graves' patients, diagnosed recently, had received antithyroid drugs under 3 months.

The TCR beta library used iRepertoire HTBI primers with Arm-PCR amplification of CDR3. TCRdb used MiXCR to reprocess the multiplex PCR reads, holding one entry per CDR3 protein. The sample consists of 400,000 to 500,000 distinct CDR3 sequences, roughly 17% of them appearing once. The sample's time point: newly diagnosed GD, antithyroid drugs for less than 3 months. The TCR library was made from RNA extracted from PBMCs. Details on this clonotype: A much larger clone lies one base from this, so it may be a read error.

Deletions cut 5 bases from V and 5 bases from J, with 10 bases between. The CDR3 loop spans 12 amino acids. Germline V gene data show CDR1 as GTSNPN and CDR2 as SVGIG (reference sequence). The same data also went into a second study, on T cells in Graves' hyperthyroidism and ophthalmopathy. That study adds: The majority of expanded thyroid clonotypes above 0.001 also appeared in blood.

The TCR was taken from a woman between 18 and 30 years old with Graves disease. This chain joins TRBV30 and TRBJ2-1; D is undetermined. The sample here was peripheral blood mononuclear cells (PBMCs), taken at new diagnosis, from a patient treated with antithyroid drugs. CDR3 sequence: CAWCPNNNEQFF. CDR3 bases: TGTGCCTGGTGCCCAAACAACAATGAGCAGTTCTTC.